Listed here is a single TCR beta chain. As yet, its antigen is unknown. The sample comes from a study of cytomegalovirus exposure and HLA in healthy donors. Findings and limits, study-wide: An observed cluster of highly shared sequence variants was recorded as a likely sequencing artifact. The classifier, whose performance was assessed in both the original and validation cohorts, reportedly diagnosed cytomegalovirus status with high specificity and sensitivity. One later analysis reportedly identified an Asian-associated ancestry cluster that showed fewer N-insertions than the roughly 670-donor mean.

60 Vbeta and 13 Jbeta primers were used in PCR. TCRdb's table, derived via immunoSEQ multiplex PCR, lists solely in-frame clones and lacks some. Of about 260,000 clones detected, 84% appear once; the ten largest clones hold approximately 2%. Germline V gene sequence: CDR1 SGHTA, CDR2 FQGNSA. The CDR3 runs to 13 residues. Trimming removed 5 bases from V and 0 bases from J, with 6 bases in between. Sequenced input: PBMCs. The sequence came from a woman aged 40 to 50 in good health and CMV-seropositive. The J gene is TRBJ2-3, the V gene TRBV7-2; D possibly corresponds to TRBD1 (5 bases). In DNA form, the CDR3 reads TGTGCCAGCAGCGACAGTAGCACAGATACGCAGTATTTT. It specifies CASSDSSTDTQYF.